This T cell receptor (beta chain) was obtained from a study of vaccination and CD4 T cells after COVID-19. On the study more broadly: Overlapping SARS-CoV-2, HCoV-NL63, HCoV-OC43 and HCoV-229E spike peptides were used to stimulate cells. Study-level points and caveats: Post-vaccination, and not before, a median roughly 86% of reactive clones appeared in convalescent patients.

Sequenced with the Oncomine TCR Beta short-read assay was DNA taken from cultured CD4+ T cells. TCRdb reanalysed the PCR reads using MiXCR and keeps one entry per CDR3 protein. The table records around 16,000 distinct CDR3 sequences, 45% to 55% of them present only once. Trimming shortened V by 1 base and J by 0 bases, and 4 bases separated the two germline ends. Germline V gives CDR1 MNHNS, CDR2 SASEGT. This CDR3 region has 15 residues. Details on this clonotype: Antigen specificity is unknown.

The treatment: approximately 10-day PBMC culture with coronavirus spike peptide pools or control peptides (ViraFEST assay). ViraFEST stimulated the growth of antigen-specific T cells using peptide pools and subsequently profiled their TCRs by sequencing. PBMCs, plated at a few million per well, were grown in the presence of around 10 IU/ml IL-2 and about 10 ug/ml peptide pools. This sample comprised CD4+ T cells from blood, cultured in vitro, obtained before SARS-CoV-2 vaccination. The chain is built from TRBV6-1 and TRBJ1-6; no reliable D call. The source of this sequence is a human donor who had recovered from COVID-19. The CDR3: CASSEGGSYNSPLHF. The DNA for the CDR3 is TGTGCCAGCAGTGAAGGTGGCTCCTATAATTCACCCCTCCACTTT.